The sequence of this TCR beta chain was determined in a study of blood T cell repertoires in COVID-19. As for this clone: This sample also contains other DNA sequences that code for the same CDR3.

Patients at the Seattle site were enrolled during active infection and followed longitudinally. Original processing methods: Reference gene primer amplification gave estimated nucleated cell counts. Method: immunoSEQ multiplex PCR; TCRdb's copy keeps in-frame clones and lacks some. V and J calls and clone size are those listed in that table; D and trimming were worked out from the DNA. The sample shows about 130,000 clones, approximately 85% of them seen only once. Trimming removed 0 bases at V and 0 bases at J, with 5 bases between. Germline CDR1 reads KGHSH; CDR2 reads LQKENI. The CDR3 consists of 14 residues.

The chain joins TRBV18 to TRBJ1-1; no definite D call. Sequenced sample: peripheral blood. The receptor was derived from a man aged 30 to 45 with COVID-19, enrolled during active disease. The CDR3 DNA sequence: TGTGCCAGCTCACCACCGAGCATGAACACTGAAGCTTTCTTT. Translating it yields CASSPPSMNTEAFF.